This TCR beta chain comes out of a study of tumor-infiltrating lymphocytes in primary liver carcinoma. The V end lost 0 bases, the J end lost 2 bases, and 8 bases lay between the germline ends. From germline, CDR1 is MGHRA and CDR2 YSYEKL. The CDR3 consists of 15 residues. Germline DNA was also extracted, and blood RNA derived from unsorted whole blood. Using a constant-region primer together with ProtoScript II reverse transcriptase, TCR beta cDNA was made from approximately 0.55 ug of total RNA. Three rounds of nested multiplex PCR with slightly modified ARM-PCR produced TCR beta libraries. A C-beta reverse primer was combined with TRBV1-TRBV30 forward primers in the first two PCR rounds, and each round had about 10 cycles. TCRdb redid the calling of the multiplex PCR reads with MiXCR, one entry per CDR3 protein. The profile shows approximately 340,000 distinct CDR3 sequences, approximately 64% of them singletons.

This clonotype appeared once. Being one base from a much bigger clone, this may be a read error. The TCR was taken from a man aged 40-49 years with primary liver carcinoma and hepatitis B virus infection. Sequences were obtained from peripheral blood. The chain carries TRBV4-1 and TRBJ1-5; D gene ambiguous. Here the CDR3 reads CASSQDRVGNQPQHF. DNA for the CDR3: TGCGCCAGCAGCCAAGATAGAGTGGGCAATCAGCCCCAGCATTTT.